This T cell receptor beta chain comes out of a study of identical twins. The CDR3 sequence is 14 residues long. Germline CDR1 SNHLY, CDR2 FYNNEI. J lost 5 bases, V lost 4 bases, and 6 bases had no gene match. The authors used template switching to add a universal primer site and gave cDNA unique molecular identifiers. TCRdb ran MiXCR on the 5' RACE reads and lists one entry per CDR3 protein. The sample lists about 240,000 distinct CDR3 sequences; roughly 10% were seen once. Study results and limitations: Cross-sectional statistical analysis, not tracking of the same donors, underpinned the conclusions. Surplus twin overlap in beta out-of-frame sequences was less pronounced. The authors noted that invariant MAIT and iNKT cells could partly confound zero-insertion analyses.

Comment on this clonotype: As yet, its antigen is unknown.

Material: memory T cells sorted from blood. This rearrangement joins TRBV2 to TRBJ2-5; TRBD1 matches 8 bases. The source of this sequence is a man aged 45 to 65 in good health. CDR3 sequence: CASSVTGGSETQYF. DNA of the CDR3: TGTGCCAGCAGTGTAACAGGGGGTAGTGAGACCCAGTACTTC.